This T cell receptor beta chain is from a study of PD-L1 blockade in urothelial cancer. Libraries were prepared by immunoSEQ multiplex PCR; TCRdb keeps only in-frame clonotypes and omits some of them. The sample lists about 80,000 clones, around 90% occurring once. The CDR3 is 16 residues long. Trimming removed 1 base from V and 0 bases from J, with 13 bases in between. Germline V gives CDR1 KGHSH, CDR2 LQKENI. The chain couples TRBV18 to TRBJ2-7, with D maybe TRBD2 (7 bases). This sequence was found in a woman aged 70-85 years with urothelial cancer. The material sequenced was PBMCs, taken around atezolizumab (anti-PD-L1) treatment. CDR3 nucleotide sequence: TGTGCCAGCTCACCACGGGGGGGCCTTCACTCCTACGAGCAGTACTTC. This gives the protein CASSPRGGLHSYEQYF.